A selection of T cell receptor beta chains follows, all from one sample in a study of T cells in localized non-small cell lung cancer. Method: immunoSEQ multiplex PCR; TCRdb's copy keeps in-frame clones and lacks some. The sample lists 30,000 to 35,000 clones; around 93% were seen once. This material consisted of peripheral blood mononuclear cells, taken before any cancer treatment. These receptors came from an older female donor with stage II lung adenocarcinoma. CDR3s include the opening cysteine and the closing phenylalanine or tryptophan. Fields, in order: D gene, J gene, V gene, CDR3 protein, CDR3 DNA. The D gene is left open where the match is weak.

>.|TRBJ2-1|TRBV10-3
CAADSGGGEQFF
TGTGCCGCCGACTCCGGAGGGGGTGAGCAGTTCTTC
>TRBD1|TRBJ1-4|TRBV2
CASTQTGSLFF
TGTGCCAGCACCCAGACAGGGTCACTGTTTTTT
>.|TRBJ2-2|TRBV2
CASSVFTGELFF
TGTGCCAGCAGTGTTTTTACCGGGGAGCTGTTTTTT
>TRBD1|TRBJ1-1|TRBV28
CASSSIGTGRTPEAFF
TGTGCCAGCAGTTCGATCGGGACAGGCAGAACCCCTGAAGCTTTCTTT
>.|TRBJ1-1|TRBV27
CASSWQSLGDTEAFF
TGTGCCAGCAGTTGGCAGTCCCTTGGGGACACTGAAGCTTTCTTT
>TRBD2|TRBJ2-7|TRBV27
CASSLRAGGNEQYF
TGTGCCAGCAGTTTACGAGCGGGAGGAAACGAGCAGTACTTC
>TRBD1|TRBJ2-3|TRBV27
CASSPWDRSTDTQYF
TGTGCCAGCAGTCCCTGGGACAGAAGCACAGATACGCAGTATTTT
>.|TRBJ1-5|TRBV28
CASRWGLGNQPQHF
TGTGCCAGCAGATGGGGCCTAGGCAATCAGCCCCAGCATTTT
>TRBD2|TRBJ2-1|TRBV18
CASSPLLAGVGNEQFF
TGTGCCAGCTCACCACTACTAGCGGGAGTAGGTAATGAGCAGTTCTTC
>.|TRBJ2-7|TRBV29-1
CSANSWQGRSYEQYF
TGCAGCGCTAATTCATGGCAGGGCAGATCCTACGAGCAGTACTTC
>TRBD1|TRBJ1-1|TRBV6-5
CASSYPRGPNTEAFF
TGTGCCAGCAGTTACCCCAGGGGGCCTAACACTGAAGCTTTCTTT